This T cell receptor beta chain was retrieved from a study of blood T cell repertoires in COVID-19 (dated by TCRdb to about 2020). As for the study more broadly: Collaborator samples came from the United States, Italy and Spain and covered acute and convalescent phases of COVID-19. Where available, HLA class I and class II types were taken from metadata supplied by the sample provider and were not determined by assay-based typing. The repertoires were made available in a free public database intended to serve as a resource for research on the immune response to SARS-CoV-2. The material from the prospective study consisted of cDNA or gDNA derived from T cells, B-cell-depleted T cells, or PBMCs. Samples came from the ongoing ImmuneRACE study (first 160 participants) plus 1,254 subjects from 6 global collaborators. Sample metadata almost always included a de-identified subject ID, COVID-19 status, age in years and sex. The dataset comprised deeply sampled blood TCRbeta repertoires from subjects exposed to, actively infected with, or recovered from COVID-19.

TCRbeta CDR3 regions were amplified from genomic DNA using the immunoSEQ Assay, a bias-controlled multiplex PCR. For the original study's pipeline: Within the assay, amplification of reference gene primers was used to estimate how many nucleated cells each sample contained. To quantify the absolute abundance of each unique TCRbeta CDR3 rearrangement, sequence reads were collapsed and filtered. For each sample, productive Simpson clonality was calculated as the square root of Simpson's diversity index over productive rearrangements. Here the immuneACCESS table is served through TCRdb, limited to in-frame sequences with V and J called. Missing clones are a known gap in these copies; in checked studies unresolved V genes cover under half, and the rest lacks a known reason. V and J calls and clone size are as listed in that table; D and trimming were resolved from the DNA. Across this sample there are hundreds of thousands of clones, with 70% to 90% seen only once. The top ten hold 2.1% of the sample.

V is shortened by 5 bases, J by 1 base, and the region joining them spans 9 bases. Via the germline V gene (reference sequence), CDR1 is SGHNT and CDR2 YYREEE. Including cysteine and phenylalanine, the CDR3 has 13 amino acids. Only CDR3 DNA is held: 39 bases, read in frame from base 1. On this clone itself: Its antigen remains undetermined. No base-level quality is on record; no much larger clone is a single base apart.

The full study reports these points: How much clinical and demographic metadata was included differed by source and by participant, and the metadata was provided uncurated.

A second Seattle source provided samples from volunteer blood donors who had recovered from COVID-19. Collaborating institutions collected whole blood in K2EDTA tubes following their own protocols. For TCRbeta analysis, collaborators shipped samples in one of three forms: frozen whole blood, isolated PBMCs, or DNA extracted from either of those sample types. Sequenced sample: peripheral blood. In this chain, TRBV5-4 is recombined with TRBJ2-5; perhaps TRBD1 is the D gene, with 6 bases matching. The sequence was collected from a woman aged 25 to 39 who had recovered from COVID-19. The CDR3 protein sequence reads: CASRQGLQETQYF. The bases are TGTGCCAGCAGACAGGGTCTCCAAGAGACCCAGTACTTC. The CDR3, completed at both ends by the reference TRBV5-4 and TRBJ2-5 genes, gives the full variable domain ETGVTQSPTHLIKTRGQQVTLRCSSQSGHNTVSWYQQALGQGPQFIFQYYREEENGRGNFPPRFSGLQFPNYSSELNVNALELDDSALYLCASRQGLQETQYFGPGTRLLVL.